The 29 T cell receptor beta chains reported below all come from one sample, sequenced in a study of blood T cells in healthy people across ages. Alongside a J-beta primer mix, a sample-barcoded 5' primer served in a second PCR lasting about 7 to 11 cycles. TCRdb re-derived calls from the 5' RACE reads in MiXCR, one entry per CDR3 protein. The table has about 1.7 million distinct CDR3 sequences, 28% seen once. Sequencing input: blood. The receptors were sampled from a woman aged 25 to 39 in good health.

In regard to this clonotype: The junction shows a germline mismatch at one end, possibly a read error. The chain joins TRBV19 to TRBJ2-2; D perhaps matches TRBD2 (6 bases). The germline CDR1 and CDR2 sequences are LNHDA and SQIVND (reference sequence). The CDR3 sequence is 16 residues long. CDR3 DNA: TGTGCCAGTAGGTCAACTAGCCGGACGCCCACCGGGGAACTGTTTTTT. It specifies CASRSTSRTPTGELFF. The entire variable domain, with the rest obtained from reference TRBV19 and TRBJ2-2, is as follows: DGGITQSPKYLFRKEGQNVTLSCEQNLNHDAMYWYRQDPGQGLRLIYYSQIVNDFQKGDIAEGYSVSREKKESFPLTVTSAQKNPTAFYLCASRSTSRTPTGELFFGEGSRLTVL.

This clonotype showed up many times. The rearrangement joins TRBV29-1 to TRBJ1-2; 8 nucleotides align to TRBD1. Germline V gene lookup returns CDR1 SQVTM and CDR2 ANQGSEA. The CDR3 sequence is 13 residues long. The CDR3 nucleotides read TGCAGTTCCGAGACAGGGGACGGCTATGGCTACACCTTC. Translated, it gives CSSETGDGYGYTF.

The table lists this clonotype with a few counts. V gene TRBV28 combines with J gene TRBJ1-6; D is ambiguous. The V end was cut by 8 bases, the J end by 4 bases, with 12 bases between. The CDR3 runs 14 residues. Looked up from germline, CDR1 is MDHEN and CDR2 is SYDVKM. CDR3 DNA sequence: TGTGCCAGCGATAAAACAGCTTATAATTCACCCCTCCACTTT. It specifies CASDKTAYNSPLHF.

Only a few counts were recorded for this clonotype. This chain joins TRBV30 and TRBJ1-4; no reliable D call. Trimming cost V 5 bases and J 8 bases, with 15 bases left between them. Per germline, CDR1 GTSNPN and CDR2 SVGIG (reference sequence). The CDR3 has 13 amino acids. The CDR3 region is CAWGPKAPEKLFF. Here the CDR3 DNA reads TGTGCCTGGGGGCCTAAAGCGCCCGAAAAACTGTTTTTT. The whole variable domain, remainder taken from reference TRBV30 and TRBJ1-4, is SQTIHQWPATLVQPVGSPLSLECTVEGTSNPNLYWYRQAAGRGLQLLFYSVGIGQISSEVPQNLSASRPQDRQFILSSKKLLLSDSGFYLCAWGPKAPEKLFFGSGTQLSVL.

This clonotype was found a few times. The V call is TRBV10-3, the J call TRBJ2-5; TRBD2 agrees at 8 bases. The CDR3 spans 17 residues. In germline, CDR1 is ENHRY, CDR2 SYGVKD. Germline trimming cut 0 bases from V and 11 bases from J; bases unmatched to any gene: 17. CDR3 DNA: TGTGCCATCAGTGAGTCACAGTTCGGGGGGGCCAACAATGAGCAGTACTTC. Residues: CAISESQFGGANNEQYF.

This clonotype was observed a handful of times. The gene calls are TRBV3-1 and TRBJ2-1; 8 bases line up with TRBD1. Germline CDR1 reads LGHDT; CDR2 reads YNNKEL (reference sequence). V lost 6 bases to trimming and J lost 6 bases; unmatched junction nucleotides: 4. The CDR3 is 13 residues long. The DNA for the CDR3 is TGTGCCAGCAGTCAACAGGGGGTCAATGAGCAGTTCTTC. Residues: CASSQQGVNEQFF.

The chain is built from TRBV18 and TRBJ2-3, with 8 bases lining up with TRBD2. This CDR3 spans 15 amino acids. Looked up from germline, CDR1 is KGHSH and CDR2 is LQKENI. With 3 bases clipped from V and 4 bases from J, the junction kept 6 bases outside the gene matches. CDR3 DNA sequence: TGTGCCAGCTCACCTCGAACGGGAGGGGCAGATACGCAGTATTTT. Its translation: CASSPRTGGADTQYF.

The gene calls are TRBV5-1 and TRBJ2-5; 10 nucleotides match TRBD2. J lost 4 bases, V lost 2 bases, and 14 bases had no gene match. Germline CDR1 SGHRS, CDR2 YFSETQ. The CDR3 runs to 18 residues. For the CDR3, the DNA is TGCGCCAGCAGCTTCGGGCTAGCGGGAGATGCCGAGGCAGAGACCCAGTACTTC. Translation: CASSFGLAGDAEAETQYF.

Turning to this clonotype: One end of the junction is discordant with germline, which a read error may explain. J is TRBJ1-2 and V is TRBV12-3 or TRBV12-4; D is ambiguous. This CDR3 spans 13 amino acids. The CDR3 spells CASSLTQRDGYTF. The CDR3 DNA sequence: TGTGCCAGTAGTTTAACCCAGAGGGATGGCTACACCTTC.

This clonotype was counted a few times. The chain couples TRBV12-3 or TRBV12-4 to TRBJ2-5; a weak D match, TRBD1 (5 bases). The CDR3 is 13 amino acids. The V gene lost 6 bases and the J gene lost 3 bases, with 11 bases spanning the gap. In nucleotides, the CDR3 is TGTGCCAGCAGAAAAGCAGGGAAAGAGACCCAGTACTTC. It codes for CASRKAGKETQYF.

This chain's CDR3 is CASNLAGGVETQYF. CDR3 in DNA: TGTGCCAGCAACCTAGCGGGAGGGGTAGAGACCCAGTACTTC. The chain has TRBV5-4 and TRBJ2-5, with 12 bases matching TRBD2. Germline V gene sequence: CDR1 SGHNT, CDR2 YYREEE (reference sequence). Losses at the gene ends were 6 bases for V and 4 bases for J; bases not matched to a gene: 4. This CDR3 spans 14 amino acids.

The chain has TRBV3-1 and TRBJ1-3; D remains unclear. Germline CDR1 is LGHDT and CDR2 is YNNKEL (reference sequence). V lost 1 base, J lost 0 bases, and 7 bases lay in between. This CDR3 contains 15 residues. The CDR3 loop reads CASSQGVRSGNTIYF. Written as DNA, the CDR3 is TGTGCCAGCAGCCAAGGGGTCCGCTCTGGAAACACCATATATTTT.

The rearrangement links TRBV4-1 to TRBJ2-3; 8 bases agree with TRBD2. Per the germline V gene, CDR1 is MGHRA and CDR2 is YSYEKL. V trimming: 5 bases; J trimming: 4 bases; junction bases outside the gene matches: 14. This CDR3 has 17 amino acids. CDR3 nucleotides: TGCGCCAGCAGCTCCGACTTTAGCGGGACCCCCCCAGATACGCAGTATTTT. It specifies CASSSDFSGTPPDTQYF.

As concerns this clonotype: An end of the junction differs from the germline gene, which may be a read error. The chain couples TRBV19 to TRBJ1-5; unclear D gene. Germline assignment: CDR1 LNHDA and CDR2 SQIVND (reference sequence). The CDR3 contains 15 residues. The CDR3 here is CASGIVGSRNQPQHF. The CDR3 DNA is TGTGCCAGTGGTATAGTGGGCTCAAGGAATCAGCCCCAGCATTTT.

This clonotype was picked up a small number of times. This chain uses TRBV10-2 with TRBJ1-1; TRBD1 aligns across 7 bases. From germline, CDR1 is WSHSY and CDR2 SAAADI. The J segment lost 1 base and the V segment lost 3 bases, leaving 8 bases of the junction unmatched. This CDR3 has 16 amino acids. Written as DNA, the CDR3 is TGCGCCAGCAGTGACGGGACAGCAACGACGAACACTGAAGCTTTCTTT. Protein sequence: CASSDGTATTNTEAFF.

V is TRBV20-1 and J is TRBJ2-7; 10 bases are a match to TRBD2. The CDR3 runs 15 residues. In germline, CDR1 is DFQATT, CDR2 SNEGSKA (reference sequence). V shed 0 bases, J shed 6 bases, and the junction held 8 bases outside the gene matches. The CDR3 loop is CSARDRRLAGGEQYF. Written as DNA, the CDR3 is TGCAGTGCTAGAGATCGTAGACTAGCGGGTGGCGAGCAGTACTTC.

The V and J genes are TRBV28 and TRBJ1-1; 9 bases match TRBD1. V was pared by 5 bases and J by 3 bases, with 4 bases of the junction left unmatched. Germline loops: CDR1 MDHEN, CDR2 SYDVKM. This CDR3 spans 14 amino acids. CDR3: CASSRTGADTEAFF. DNA for the CDR3: TGTGCCAGCAGTAGGACAGGGGCCGACACTGAAGCTTTCTTT.

V and J are TRBV2 and TRBJ2-5; D might be TRBD1 (6 bases). The length of the CDR3 is 14 residues. Trimming took off 1 base at V and 1 base at J, with 7 bases between the two ends. From germline, CDR1 is SNHLY and CDR2 FYNNEI. The CDR3 sequence is CASSEGGLQETQYF. CDR3 DNA: TGTGCCAGCAGTGAAGGGGGGCTCCAAGAGACCCAGTACTTC.

This clonotype was found a few times. V gene TRBV5-1 combines with J gene TRBJ2-7, with 9 bases identical to TRBD1. Germline lookup yields CDR1 SGHRS and CDR2 YFSETQ. This CDR3 has 16 residues. The trim removed 0 bases at V and 6 bases at J, leaving 10 bases unmatched. The CDR3 coding sequence is TGCGCCAGCAGCTTGGTTGTCGGGACAGGGAAAGGCGAGCAGTACTTC. This sequence encodes CASSLVVGTGKGEQYF.

This clonotype was seen repeatedly, ten times or more. V usage is TRBV27 and J usage is TRBJ2-3; a possible D gene is TRBD1 (5 bases). CDR3 length: 14 residues. Germline lookup yields CDR1 MNHEY and CDR2 SMNVEV (reference sequence). V lost 2 bases, J lost 3 bases, and 9 bases lay in between. DNA for the CDR3: TGTGCCAGCAGTTTAACCAGGGCAACAGATACGCAGTATTTT. Translated, it gives CASSLTRATDTQYF.

The chain joins TRBV30 to TRBJ2-1; no clear D. Between the trimmed V and J ends, which lost 0 bases and 5 bases, there was a span of 17 bases. This CDR3 is 16 amino acids long. Germline CDR1 GTSNPN, CDR2 SVGIG (reference sequence). CDR3 in DNA: TGTGCCTGGAGTGTCAATGGTGTGTTTGGAGACAATGAGCAGTTCTTC. Protein: CAWSVNGVFGDNEQFF.

This clonotype was detected only a few times. CDR3: CSTGQGNNEQFF. The CDR3 region has the DNA TGCAGCACGGGACAGGGCAACAATGAGCAGTTCTTC. V gene TRBV20-1 combines with J gene TRBJ2-1; 9 nucleotides agree with TRBD1. The CDR3 extends over 12 amino acids. CDR1 and CDR2 (germline): DFQATT, SNEGSKA (reference sequence).

The V call is TRBV20-1, the J call TRBJ2-7, with D unclear. The J call may be in error: the DNA end matches TRBJ2-5 better. The CDR3 spans 17 residues. Germline CDR1 reads DFQATT; CDR2 reads SNEGSKA (reference sequence). The chain's CDR3 is CSAHLRRLALSVETQYF. In nucleotides, the CDR3 is TGCAGTGCTCATCTAAGACGGCTCGCGCTTTCGGTGGAGACCCAGTACTTC.

This clonotype was counted a few times. V gene TRBV5-1 combines with J gene TRBJ2-7, with D possibly TRBD1 on 6 matching bases. The CDR3 extends over 14 amino acids. V lost 5 bases and J 3 bases, leaving 15 bases between the germline ends. Germline lookup yields CDR1 SGHRS and CDR2 YFSETQ. In DNA, the CDR3 is TGCGCCAGCAGACTCGGGACATACAGCTACGAGCAGTACTTC. This codes for CASRLGTYSYEQYF.

In this sample, this clonotype turned up a few times. J is TRBJ1-6 and V is TRBV14; 9 bases align to TRBD1. The ends lost 8 bases at V and 9 bases at J; junction bases unmatched: 5. The germline V gene has CDR1 SGHDN and CDR2 FVKESK. The CDR3 is 13 residues long. As DNA, the CDR3 is TGTGCCAGCCGGAGGACAGGGGTTTCACCCCTCCACTTT. Its protein product is CASRRTGVSPLHF.

This clonotype was seen a few times. The chain recombines TRBV9 with TRBJ2-5; 7 bases fit TRBD2. The CDR3 consists of 17 residues. Germline-derived CDR1 and CDR2 are SGDLS and YYNGEE. The V and J ends lost 3 bases and 5 bases, in that order; junction bases with no gene match: 16. CDR3 region: CASSALYGGGRGETQYF. The CDR3, as DNA: TGTGCCAGCAGCGCCCTTTACGGTGGAGGGCGGGGGGAGACCCAGTACTTC.

The table lists this clonotype with many counts. V usage is TRBV29-1 and J usage is TRBJ2-7, with D hard to call. Germline V gives CDR1 SQVTM, CDR2 ANQGSEA. This CDR3 is 13 amino acids long. The V end lost 4 bases, the J end lost 3 bases, and 13 bases lay between the germline ends. This chain's CDR3 is CSVGALTLYEQYF. Here the CDR3 DNA reads TGCAGCGTTGGGGCTTTAACTCTCTACGAGCAGTACTTC.

CDR3 protein: CASSKQGFRPQHF. The DNA of the CDR3 is TGTGCCAGCAGTAAACAGGGTTTCAGGCCCCAGCATTTT. The rearrangement links TRBV5-6 to TRBJ1-5; perhaps TRBD1 as D (6 bases). The CDR3 contains 13 residues. The V and J ends lost 5 bases and 9 bases respectively, with 15 bases between them. Germline lookup yields CDR1 SGHDT and CDR2 YYEEEE.

This clonotype came up a few times. The chain uses TRBV27 and TRBJ2-3, with a weak D call TRBD2 (5 bases). Germline V lookup: CDR1 MNHEY, CDR2 SMNVEV (reference sequence). CDR3 size: 14 residues. V shed 4 bases and J shed 5 bases, with 13 bases lying between them. For the CDR3, the DNA is TGTGCCAGCAGTTCCCCGGACTGGGAAGATACGCAGTATTTT. The encoded protein is CASSSPDWEDTQYF.